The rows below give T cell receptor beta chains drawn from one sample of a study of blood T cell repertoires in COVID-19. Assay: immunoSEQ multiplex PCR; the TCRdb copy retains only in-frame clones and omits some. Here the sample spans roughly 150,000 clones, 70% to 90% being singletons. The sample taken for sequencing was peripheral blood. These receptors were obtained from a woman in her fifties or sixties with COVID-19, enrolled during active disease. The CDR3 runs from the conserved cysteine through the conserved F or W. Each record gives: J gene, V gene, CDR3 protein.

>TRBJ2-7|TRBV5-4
CASSLGSSSYEQYF
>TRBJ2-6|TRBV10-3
CAISTEAGANVLTF
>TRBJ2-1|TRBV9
CASSVRGGALNNEQFF
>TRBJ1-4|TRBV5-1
CASSDDRKPNEKLFF
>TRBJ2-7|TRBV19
CASRARQGHYEQYF
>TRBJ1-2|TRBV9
CASTSTGGYGYTF
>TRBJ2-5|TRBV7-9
CASSLRGLGETQYF
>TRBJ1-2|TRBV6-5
CASSSRTGGRYGYTF
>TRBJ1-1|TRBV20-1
CSASLQGRGYTEAFF
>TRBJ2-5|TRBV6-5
CASSYTRDSQETQYF
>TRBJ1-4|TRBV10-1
CATSEGTANEKLFF
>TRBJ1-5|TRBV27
CASSGRAGVYQPQHF
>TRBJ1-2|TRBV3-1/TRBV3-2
CAASRQAANYGYTF
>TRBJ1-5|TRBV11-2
CASSLEGQGFYSNQPQHF
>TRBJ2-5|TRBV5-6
CASSLIPTGRLETQYF
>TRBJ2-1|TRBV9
CASSVGTRNNEQFF
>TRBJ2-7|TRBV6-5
CASRIDNSYEQYF
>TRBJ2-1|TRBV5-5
CASSLDRSSYNEQFF
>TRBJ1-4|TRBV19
CAVSNGGQLATNEKLFF
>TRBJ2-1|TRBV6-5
CASSRNRDGRAGQFF
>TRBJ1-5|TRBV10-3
CAISDRVNQPQHF
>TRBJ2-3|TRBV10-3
CAIRTSGSRADTQYF
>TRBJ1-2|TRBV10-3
CAISRDSYGYTF
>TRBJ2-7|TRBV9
CASSEDLSYEQYF
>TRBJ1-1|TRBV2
CASSDLGQGNTEAFF
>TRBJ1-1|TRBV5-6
CASSLSRAPNTEAFF
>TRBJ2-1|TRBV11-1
CASSQTGLSSYNEQFF
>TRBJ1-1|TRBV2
CASKTEMNTEAFF
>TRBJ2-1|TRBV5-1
CASRDRGQAYNEQFF
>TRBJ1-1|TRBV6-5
CAGASGRSMNTEAFF
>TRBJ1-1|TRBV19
CASSSPGRWEAFF
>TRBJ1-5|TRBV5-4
CASSLTGDDQPQHF
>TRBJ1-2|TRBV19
CASSIGTHGRGYTF
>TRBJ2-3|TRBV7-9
CASSLLGDTQYF
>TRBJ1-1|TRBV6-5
CASTNRGNTEAFF
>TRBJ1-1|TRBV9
CASSDGMNTEAFF
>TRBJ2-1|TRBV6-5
CASRTDRGRTDEQFF
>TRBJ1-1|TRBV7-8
CASSPGWTEAFF
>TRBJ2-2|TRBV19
CASSTAGSATGELFF
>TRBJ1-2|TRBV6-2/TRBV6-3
CASSFTGLPGYTF